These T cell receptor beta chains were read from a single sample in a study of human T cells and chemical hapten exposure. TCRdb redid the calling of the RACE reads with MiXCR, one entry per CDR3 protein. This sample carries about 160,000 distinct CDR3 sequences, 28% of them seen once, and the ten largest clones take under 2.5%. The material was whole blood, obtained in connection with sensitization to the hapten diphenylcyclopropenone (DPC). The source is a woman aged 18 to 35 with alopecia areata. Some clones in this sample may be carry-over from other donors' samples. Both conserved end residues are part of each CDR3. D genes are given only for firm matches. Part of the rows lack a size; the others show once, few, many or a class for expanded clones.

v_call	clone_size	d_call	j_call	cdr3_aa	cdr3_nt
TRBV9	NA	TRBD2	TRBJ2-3	CASSDGGGPTDTQYF	TGTGCCAGCAGCGATGGGGGAGGGCCCACAGATACGCAGTATTTT
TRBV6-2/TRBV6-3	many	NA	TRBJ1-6	CASSYSKSPNSPLHF	TGTGCCAGCAGTTACTCGAAGTCTCCCAATTCACCCCTCCACTTT
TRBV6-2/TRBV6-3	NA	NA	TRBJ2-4	CASSSAGGGDIQYF	TGTGCCAGCAGTTCCGCAGGGGGGGGAGACATTCAGTACTTC
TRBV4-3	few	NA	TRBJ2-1	CASSQFGANEQFF	TGCGCCAGCAGCCAATTTGGCGCAAATGAGCAGTTCTTC
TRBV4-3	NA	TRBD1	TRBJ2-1	CASSQESQGAPNEQFF	TGCGCCAGCAGCCAAGAGTCACAGGGGGCCCCAAATGAGCAGTTCTTC
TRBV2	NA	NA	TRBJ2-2	CASSRINTGELFF	TGTGCCAGCAGTCGGATTAACACCGGGGAGCTGTTTTTT
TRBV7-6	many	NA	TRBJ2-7	CASSLALRYEQYF	TGTGCCAGCAGCTTAGCGCTCCGGTACGAGCAGTACTTC
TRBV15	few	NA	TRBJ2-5	CATSSEEETQYF	TGTGCCACCAGCAGTGAGGAGGAGACCCAGTACTTC
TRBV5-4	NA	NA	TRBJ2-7	CASSLPYRVEQYF	TGTGCCAGCAGCTTGCCCTACAGGGTCGAGCAGTACTTC
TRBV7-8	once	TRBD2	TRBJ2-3	CASSRFLARLAGDPTDTQYF	TGTGCCAGCAGCCGATTTTTGGCCAGACTAGCGGGGGACCCCACAGATACGCAGTATTTT
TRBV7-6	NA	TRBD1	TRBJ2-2	CASSWRQGATGELFF	TGTGCCAGCAGTTGGAGACAGGGGGCCACCGGGGAGCTGTTTTTT
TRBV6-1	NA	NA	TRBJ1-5	CASSVGWQPQHF	TGTGCCAGCAGTGTAGGGTGGCAGCCCCAGCATTTT
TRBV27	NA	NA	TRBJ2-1	CASSFPSGQGDVNEQFF	TGTGCCAGCAGTTTCCCCAGCGGGCAGGGGGACGTCAATGAGCAGTTCTTC
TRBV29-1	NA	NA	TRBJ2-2	CSVGLLDGANTGELFF	TGCAGCGTGGGGCTTCTTGACGGAGCGAACACCGGGGAGCTGTTTTTT
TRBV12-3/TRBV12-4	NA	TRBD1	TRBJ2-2	CASSPTGGAGELFF	TGTGCCAGCAGTCCGACAGGGGGTGCCGGGGAGCTGTTTTTT
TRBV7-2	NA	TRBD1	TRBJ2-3	CASSIQGSTDTQYF	TGTGCCAGCAGCATACAGGGGAGCACAGATACGCAGTATTTT
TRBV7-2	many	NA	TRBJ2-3	CASSSLWTTDTQYF	TGTGCCAGCAGCTCCCTTTGGACCACAGATACGCAGTATTTT
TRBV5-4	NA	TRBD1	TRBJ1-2	CASSTQGAVYGYTF	TGTGCCAGCAGCACACAGGGGGCTGTCTATGGCTACACCTTC
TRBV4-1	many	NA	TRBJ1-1	CASSLTPNTEAFF	TGCGCCAGCAGCTTAACACCGAACACTGAAGCTTTCTTT
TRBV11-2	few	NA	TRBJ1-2	CASSGYGYTF	TGTGCCAGCAGTGGGTATGGCTACACCTTC
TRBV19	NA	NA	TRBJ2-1	CASSSRDYRSEQFF	TGTGCCAGTAGTTCCCGGGATTACCGCAGTGAGCAGTTCTTC
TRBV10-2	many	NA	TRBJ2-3	CASRARGGQSTDTQYF	TGCGCCAGCAGGGCCCGCGGGGGCCAAAGCACAGATACGCAGTATTTT
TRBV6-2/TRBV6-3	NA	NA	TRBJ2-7	CASSYGGQYF	TGTGCCAGCAGTTACGGTGGGCAGTACTTC
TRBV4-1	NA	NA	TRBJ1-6	CASSHPEGLSSPLHF	TGCGCCAGCAGCCACCCGGAGGGATTGAGCTCACCCCTCCACTTT
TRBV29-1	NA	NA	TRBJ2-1	CSVDRRDEQFF	TGCAGCGTTGATAGGCGGGATGAGCAGTTCTTC
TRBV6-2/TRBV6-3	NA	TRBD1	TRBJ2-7	CASSTGESVTYEQYF	TGTGCCAGCAGTACAGGGGAATCAGTTACCTACGAGCAGTACTTC
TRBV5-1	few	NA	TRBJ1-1	CASSSPSTEAFF	TGCGCCAGCAGCTCCCCGAGCACTGAAGCTTTCTTT
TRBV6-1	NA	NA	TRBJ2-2	CASGGKGGAIGELFF	TGTGCCAGCGGGGGAAAGGGGGGCGCGATCGGGGAGCTGTTTTTT
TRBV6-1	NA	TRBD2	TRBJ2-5	CASSDWTSGDRETQYF	TGTGCCAGCAGTGATTGGACTAGCGGGGACCGGGAGACCCAGTACTTC
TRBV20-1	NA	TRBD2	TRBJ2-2	CSASRTSGLTGELFF	TGCAGTGCTTCCAGGACTAGCGGGCTCACCGGGGAGCTGTTTTTT
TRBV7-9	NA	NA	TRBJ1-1	CASSLGGQWAEAFF	TGTGCCAGCAGCTTAGGTGGTCAGTGGGCTGAAGCTTTCTTT
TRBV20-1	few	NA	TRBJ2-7	CSAYRGGDYEQYF	TGCAGTGCTTACAGGGGGGGGGACTACGAGCAGTACTTC
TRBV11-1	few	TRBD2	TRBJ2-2	CASTRTSGSVPGELFF	TGTGCCAGCACTCGGACTAGCGGGAGCGTACCCGGGGAGCTGTTTTTT
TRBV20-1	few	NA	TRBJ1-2	CSARDALQDDGYTF	TGCAGTGCTAGAGACGCCCTTCAAGATGATGGCTACACCTTC
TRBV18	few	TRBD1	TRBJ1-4	CASSPPGTGDYEKLFF	TGTGCCAGCTCACCTCCCGGGACAGGGGATTATGAAAAACTGTTTTTT
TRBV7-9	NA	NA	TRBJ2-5	CASSFISGSQETQYF	TGTGCCAGCAGCTTTATATCCGGCAGTCAAGAGACCCAGTACTTC
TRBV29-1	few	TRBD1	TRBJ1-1	CSVERQGLNTEAFF	TGCAGCGTTGAACGACAGGGCTTGAACACTGAAGCTTTCTTT
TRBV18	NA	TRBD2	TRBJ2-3	CASSPSGRTDTQYF	TGTGCCAGCTCACCTAGCGGGAGGACAGATACGCAGTATTTT
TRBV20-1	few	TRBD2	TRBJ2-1	CSAPGLAGVGLIF	TGCAGTGCGCCGGGGCTAGCGGGAGTAGGATTGATCTTC
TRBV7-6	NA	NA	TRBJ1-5	CASSLAGVAQPQHF	TGTGCCAGCAGCTTAGCGGGGGTGGCCCAGCCCCAGCATTTT
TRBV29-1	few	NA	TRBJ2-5	CSVYGGGKTQYF	TGCAGCGTTTATGGGGGTGGAAAGACCCAGTACTTC
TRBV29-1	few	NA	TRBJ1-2	CSVERARAGYTF	TGCAGCGTTGAACGGGCTAGGGCTGGCTACACCTTC
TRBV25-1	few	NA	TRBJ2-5	CASSGARELGRRKETQYF	TGTGCCAGCAGTGGCGCCCGGGAACTAGGCCGGAGGAAAGAGACCCAGTACTTC
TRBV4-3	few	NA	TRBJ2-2	CASSQSGPDTGELFF	TGCGCCAGCAGCCAATCTGGACCAGACACCGGGGAGCTGTTTTTT
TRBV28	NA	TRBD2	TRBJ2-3	CASSETSVRPDTQYF	TGTGCCAGCAGTGAGACTAGCGTTCGCCCTGATACGCAGTATTTT
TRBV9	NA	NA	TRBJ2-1	CASSAPGSSYNEQFF	TGTGCCAGCAGCGCCCCAGGGAGCTCCTACAATGAGCAGTTCTTC
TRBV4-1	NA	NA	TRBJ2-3	CASSPETRFRDTQYF	TGCGCCAGCAGCCCGGAGACTAGGTTTAGGGATACGCAGTATTTT
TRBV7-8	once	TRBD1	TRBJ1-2	CASSLALGQGAFGYGYTF	TGTGCCAGCAGCTTAGCGCTAGGACAGGGGGCTTTTGGCTATGGCTACACCTTC
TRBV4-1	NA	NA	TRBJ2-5	CASSYKLDATQYF	TGCGCCAGCAGCTACAAGCTGGACGCGACCCAGTACTTC
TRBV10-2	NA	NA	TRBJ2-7	CASMNGPREQYF	TGCGCCAGCATGAACGGACCCAGGGAGCAGTACTTC